These 10 T cell receptor beta chains came from one sample sequenced in a study of T cells in tumors after PD-1 blockade. Data came from immunoSEQ multiplex PCR; TCRdb stores just in-frame clones and leaves some out. The sample yields about 47,000 clones, more than 65% seen once. Sample: PBMCs, taken before anti-PD-1 therapy. These TCRs come from a human donor with advanced basal cell or squamous cell carcinoma (not recorded which).

The rearrangement links TRBV20-1 to TRBJ2-5, with 9 bases fitting TRBD1. The J segment lost 7 bases and the V segment lost 6 bases, leaving 3 bases of the junction unmatched. The CDR3 runs to 11 residues. The germline CDR1 and CDR2 sequences are DFQATT and SNEGSKA (reference sequence). CDR3 region: CSARQGGTQYF. Written as DNA, the CDR3 is TGCAGTGCCCGACAGGGGGGGACCCAGTACTTC.

This clone was recorded a few times. V gene TRBV6-5 combines with J gene TRBJ1-2; 10 positions match TRBD1. In germline, CDR1 is MNHEY, CDR2 SVGAGI. The CDR3 contains 16 residues. Trimming took 2 bases from V and 2 from J; bases not matched to a gene: 5. This chain's CDR3 is CASSYQRTGGNYGYTF. The CDR3 DNA reads TGTGCCAGCAGTTACCAACGGACAGGGGGGAACTATGGCTACACCTTC.

The CDR3 here is CATSDWEGSGYTF. The DNA of the CDR3 is TGTGCCACCAGTGATTGGGAGGGGTCGGGCTACACCTTC. V usage is TRBV24-1 and J usage is TRBJ1-2; TRBD1 is a possible D gene (5 bases). CDR1 is KGHDR and CDR2 is SFDVKD in the germline V gene. The CDR3 contains 13 residues. V lost 2 bases, J lost 8 bases, and 11 bases lay in between.

V is TRBV6-5 and J is TRBJ1-1; D gene unclear. V lost 0 bases and J lost 7, with 9 bases in between. In germline, CDR1 is MNHEY, CDR2 SVGAGI. CDR3 size: 13 residues. As DNA, the CDR3 is TGTGCCAGCAGTTACTCGAGACGGATTGAAGCTTTCTTT. Translated, it gives CASSYSRRIEAFF.

The chain couples TRBV9 to TRBJ2-1; 11 positions match TRBD2. Unmatched junction bases numbered 11, after V lost 0 bases and J lost 6 bases. From germline, CDR1 is SGDLS and CDR2 YYNGEE. The CDR3 totals 18 residues. The CDR3 here is CASSVGVSGGALGNEQFF. In nucleotides, the CDR3 is TGTGCCAGCAGCGTAGGAGTTAGCGGGGGGGCCTTGGGCAATGAGCAGTTCTTC. The full variable domain, in which reference TRBV9 and TRBJ2-1 provide the parts outside the CDR3, is DSGVTQTPKHLITATGQRVTLRCSPRSGDLSVYWYQQSLDQGLQFLIQYYNGEERAKGNILERFSAQQFPDLHSELNLSSLELGDSALYFCASSVGVSGGALGNEQFFGPGTRLTVL.

This clone was detected once. The V gene is TRBV19, the J gene TRBJ2-4; the D call may be TRBD1 or TRBD2 (5 bases each). Deletions cut 0 bases from V and 8 bases from J, with 11 bases between. Germline CDR1 is LNHDA and CDR2 is SQIVND (reference sequence). The CDR3 has 14 amino acids. Here the CDR3 reads CASSIEEGFDIQYF. CDR3 DNA: TGTGCCAGTAGTATAGAAGAGGGGTTCGACATTCAGTACTTC.

This chain joins TRBV5-8 and TRBJ2-3, with D possibly being TRBD1 (6 bases). The germline V and J ends were trimmed by 1 base and 1 base, with 13 bases remaining between them. This CDR3 comprises 16 residues. Germline CDR1 and CDR2: SGHTS and YDEGEE. The CDR3 reads CASSLRAGAGTDTQYF. As DNA, the CDR3 is TGTGCCAGCAGCTTGCGAGCAGGGGCCGGCACAGATACGCAGTATTTT.

This chain uses TRBV6-2 or TRBV6-3 with TRBJ1-4; D is unresolved. Trimming shortened V by 0 bases and J by 0 bases, and 14 bases separated the two germline ends. The CDR3 spans 18 residues. Germline V lookup: CDR1 MNHEY, CDR2 SVGEGT. As DNA, the CDR3 is TGTGCCAGCAGTTACTCGTTCGGGTCCTTTGCAACTAATGAAAAACTGTTTTTT. This translates into CASSYSFGSFATNEKLFF.

V gene TRBV29-1 combines with J gene TRBJ2-7; 9 bases align to TRBD1. Germline-derived CDR1 and CDR2 are SQVTM and ANQGSEA. This CDR3 spans 15 amino acids. J gave up 1 base and V 6 bases, and 10 bases lay outside the gene matches. The chain's CDR3 is CSVGSMGQGSYEQYF. DNA for the CDR3: TGCAGCGTAGGTTCAATGGGACAGGGTTCCTACGAGCAGTACTTC.

V usage is TRBV28 and J usage is TRBJ1-2; 11 bases match TRBD1. This CDR3 is 17 amino acids long. The ends lost 6 bases at V and 2 bases at J; junction bases unmatched: 11. CDR1 and CDR2 from the germline V gene are MDHEN and SYDVKM. The CDR3 DNA reads TGTGCCAGCAGCGCCGGACAGGGGGCAGTTTGGAACTATGGCTACACCTTC. Translation gives CASSAGQGAVWNYGYTF.